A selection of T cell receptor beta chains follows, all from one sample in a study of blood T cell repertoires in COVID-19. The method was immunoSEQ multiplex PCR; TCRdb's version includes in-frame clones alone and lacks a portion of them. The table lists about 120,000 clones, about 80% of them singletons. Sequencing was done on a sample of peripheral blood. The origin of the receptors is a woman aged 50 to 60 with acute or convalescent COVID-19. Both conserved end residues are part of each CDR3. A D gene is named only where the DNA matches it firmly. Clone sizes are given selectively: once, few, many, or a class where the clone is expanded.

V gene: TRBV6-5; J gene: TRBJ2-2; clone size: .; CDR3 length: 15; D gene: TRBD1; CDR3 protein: CASMRDRRITGELFF; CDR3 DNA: TGTGCCAGCATGAGGGACAGGAGGATCACCGGGGAGCTGTTTTTT
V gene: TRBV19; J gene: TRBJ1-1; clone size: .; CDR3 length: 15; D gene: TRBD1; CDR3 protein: CASSIGGRGRTEAFF; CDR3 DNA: TGTGCCAGTAGTATAGGCGGCAGGGGGCGGACTGAAGCTTTCTTT
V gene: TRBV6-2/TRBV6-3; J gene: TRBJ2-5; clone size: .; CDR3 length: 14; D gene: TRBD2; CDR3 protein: CASSYRAGVQTQYF; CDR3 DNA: TGTGCCAGCAGTTACAGAGCGGGAGTGCAGACCCAGTACTTC
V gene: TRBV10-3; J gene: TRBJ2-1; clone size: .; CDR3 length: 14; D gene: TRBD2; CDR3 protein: CATRTSGTNNEQFF; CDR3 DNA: TGTGCCACCAGGACTAGCGGGACTAACAATGAGCAGTTCTTC
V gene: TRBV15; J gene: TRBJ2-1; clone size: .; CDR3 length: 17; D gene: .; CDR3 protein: CATSRDRGGASYNEQFF; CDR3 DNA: TGTGCCACCAGCAGAGATCGAGGCGGGGCCTCCTACAATGAGCAGTTCTTC
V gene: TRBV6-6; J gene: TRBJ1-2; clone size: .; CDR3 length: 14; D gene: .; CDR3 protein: CASQKGSLNYGYTF; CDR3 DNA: TGTGCCAGCCAGAAAGGGAGCCTCAACTATGGCTACACCTTC
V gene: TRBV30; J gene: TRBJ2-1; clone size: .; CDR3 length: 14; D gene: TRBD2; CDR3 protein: CAWSPSGRAVEQFF; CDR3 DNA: TGTGCCTGGAGTCCTAGCGGGAGGGCCGTTGAGCAGTTCTTC
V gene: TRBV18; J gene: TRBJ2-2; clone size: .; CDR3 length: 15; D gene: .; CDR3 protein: CASSPPGRGTGELFF; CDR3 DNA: TGTGCCAGCTCACCACCGGGGAGAGGGACCGGGGAGCTGTTTTTT
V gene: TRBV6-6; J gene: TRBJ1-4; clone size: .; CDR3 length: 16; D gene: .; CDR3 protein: CASSRSSAGLNEKLFF; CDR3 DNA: TGTGCCAGCAGTCGATCCAGTGCGGGGCTGAATGAAAAACTGTTTTTT
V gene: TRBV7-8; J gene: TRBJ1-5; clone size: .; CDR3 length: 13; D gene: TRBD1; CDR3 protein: CASSLGQGFPQHF; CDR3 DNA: TGTGCCAGCAGCTTAGGACAGGGGTTTCCCCAGCATTTT
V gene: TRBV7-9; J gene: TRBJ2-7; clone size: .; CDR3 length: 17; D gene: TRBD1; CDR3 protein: CASSPGTGTRSSYEQYF; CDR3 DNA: TGTGCCAGCAGCCCCGGGACAGGGACCCGAAGCTCCTACGAGCAGTACTTC
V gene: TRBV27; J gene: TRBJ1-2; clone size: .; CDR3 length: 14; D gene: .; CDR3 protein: CASSTGTGWIGYTF; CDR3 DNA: TGTGCCAGCAGTACCGGGACTGGCTGGATCGGCTACACCTTC
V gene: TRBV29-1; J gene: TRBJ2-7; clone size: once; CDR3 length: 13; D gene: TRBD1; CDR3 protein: CSVTGQGAYEQYF; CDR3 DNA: TGCAGCGTGACGGGACAGGGGGCCTACGAGCAGTACTTC
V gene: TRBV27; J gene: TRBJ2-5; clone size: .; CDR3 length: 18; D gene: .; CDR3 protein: CASSSLRGQGGGAETQYF; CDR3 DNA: TGTGCCAGCAGTTCCCTCCGGGGCCAGGGAGGGGGGGCGGAGACCCAGTACTTC
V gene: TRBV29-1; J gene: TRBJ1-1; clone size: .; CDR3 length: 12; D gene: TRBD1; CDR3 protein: CSVRQGGTEAFF; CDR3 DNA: TGCAGCGTTCGGCAGGGGGGCACTGAAGCTTTCTTT
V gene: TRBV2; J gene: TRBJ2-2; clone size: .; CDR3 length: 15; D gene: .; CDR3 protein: CASSTQGLITGELFF; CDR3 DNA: TGTGCCAGCAGTACCCAGGGACTTATCACCGGGGAGCTGTTTTTT
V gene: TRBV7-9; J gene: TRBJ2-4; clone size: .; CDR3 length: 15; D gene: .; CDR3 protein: CASTPQEGAKNIQYF; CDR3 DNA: TGTGCCAGCACCCCTCAGGAGGGAGCCAAAAACATTCAGTACTTC
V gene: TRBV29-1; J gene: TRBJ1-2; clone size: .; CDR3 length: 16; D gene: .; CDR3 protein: CSVTNRDPKLNYGYTF; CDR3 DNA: TGCAGCGTCACTAACAGGGACCCAAAACTTAACTATGGCTACACCTTC
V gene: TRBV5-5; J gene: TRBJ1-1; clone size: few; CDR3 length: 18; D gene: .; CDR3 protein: CASTPVLGAANLYTEAFF; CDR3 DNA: TGTGCCAGCACCCCCGTTCTGGGGGCAGCGAACCTTTACACTGAAGCTTTCTTT
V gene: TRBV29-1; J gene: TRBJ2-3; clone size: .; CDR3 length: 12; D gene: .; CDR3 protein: CSVAYPQDTQYF; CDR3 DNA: TGCAGCGTTGCATACCCCCAGGATACGCAGTATTTT
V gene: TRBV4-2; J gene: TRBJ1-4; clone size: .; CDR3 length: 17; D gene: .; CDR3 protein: CASSQDLGYATNEKLFF; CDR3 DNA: TGTGCCAGCAGCCAAGATCTCGGGTATGCAACTAATGAAAAACTGTTTTTT
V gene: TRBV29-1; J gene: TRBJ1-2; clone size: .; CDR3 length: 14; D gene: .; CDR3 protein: CSVTLLGKGYGYTF; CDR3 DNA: TGCAGCGTGACCCTCCTAGGTAAAGGCTATGGCTACACCTTC
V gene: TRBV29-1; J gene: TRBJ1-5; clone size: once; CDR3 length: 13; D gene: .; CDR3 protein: CSVAKEGNQPQHF; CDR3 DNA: TGCAGCGTGGCAAAGGAGGGAAATCAGCCCCAGCATTTT
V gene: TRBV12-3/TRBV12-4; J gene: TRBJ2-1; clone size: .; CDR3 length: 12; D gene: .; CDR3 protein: CASSPGERSPIF; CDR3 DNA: TGTGCCAGCAGCCCCGGGGAGCGGAGTCCAATCTTC
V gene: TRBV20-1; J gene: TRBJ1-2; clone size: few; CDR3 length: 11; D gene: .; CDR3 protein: CSVGIGYGYTF; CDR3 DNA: TGCAGTGTCGGGATAGGCTATGGCTACACCTTC
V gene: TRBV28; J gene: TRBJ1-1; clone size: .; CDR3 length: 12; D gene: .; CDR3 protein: CASSSTTREAFF; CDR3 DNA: TGTGCCAGCAGTTCGACAACCCGAGAAGCTTTCTTT
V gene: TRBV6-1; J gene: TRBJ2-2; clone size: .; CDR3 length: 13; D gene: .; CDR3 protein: CASSEAELGELFF; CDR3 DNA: TGTGCCAGCAGTGAAGCTGAGTTAGGGGAGCTGTTTTTT
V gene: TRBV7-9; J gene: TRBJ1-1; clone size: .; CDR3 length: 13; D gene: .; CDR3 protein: CASSTQENTEAFF; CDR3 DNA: TGTGCCAGCAGCACCCAGGAGAACACTGAAGCTTTCTTT
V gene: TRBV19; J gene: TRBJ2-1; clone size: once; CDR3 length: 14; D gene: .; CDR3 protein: CASSNYDSYNEQFF; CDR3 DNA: TGTGCCAGTAGTAACTACGACTCCTACAATGAGCAGTTCTTC
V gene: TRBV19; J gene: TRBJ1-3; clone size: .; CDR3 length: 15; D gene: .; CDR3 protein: CASSLVAGSGNTIYF; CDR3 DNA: TGTGCCAGTAGTTTGGTAGCCGGATCTGGAAACACCATATATTTT
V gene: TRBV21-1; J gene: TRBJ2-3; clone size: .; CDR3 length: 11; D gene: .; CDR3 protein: CASTLMDTQYF; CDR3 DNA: TGTGCCAGCACCCTTATGGATACGCAGTATTTT
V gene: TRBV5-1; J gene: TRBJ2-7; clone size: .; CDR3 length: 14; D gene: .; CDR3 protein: CASSLDPGTYEQYF; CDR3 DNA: TGCGCCAGCAGCTTGGATCCAGGGACCTACGAGCAGTACTTC
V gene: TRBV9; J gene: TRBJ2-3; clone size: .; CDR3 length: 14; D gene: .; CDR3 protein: CASSVVPNTDTQYF; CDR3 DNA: TGTGCCAGCAGCGTAGTCCCTAACACAGATACGCAGTATTTT
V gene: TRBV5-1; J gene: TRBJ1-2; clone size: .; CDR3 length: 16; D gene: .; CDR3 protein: CASSLADHGGSYGYTF; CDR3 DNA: TGCGCCAGCAGCTTGGCCGATCACGGGGGTAGCTATGGCTACACCTTC
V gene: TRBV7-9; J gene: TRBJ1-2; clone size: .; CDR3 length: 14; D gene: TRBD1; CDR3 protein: CASSSWTGAIGYTF; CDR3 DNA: TGTGCCAGCAGCTCCTGGACAGGGGCGATTGGCTACACCTTC
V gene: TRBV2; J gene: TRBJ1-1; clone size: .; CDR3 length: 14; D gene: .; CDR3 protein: CASSERGTNTEAFF; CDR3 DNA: TGTGCCAGCAGTGAAAGGGGAACGAACACTGAAGCTTTCTTT
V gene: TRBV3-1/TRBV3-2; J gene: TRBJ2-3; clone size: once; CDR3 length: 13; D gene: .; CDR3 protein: CASSHLQADTQYF; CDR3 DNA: TGTGCCAGCAGCCATCTGCAGGCAGATACGCAGTATTTT
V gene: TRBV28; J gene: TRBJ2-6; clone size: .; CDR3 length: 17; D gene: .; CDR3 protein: CASSLLGVPSGANVLTF; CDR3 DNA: TGTGCCAGCAGTTTGCTGGGAGTCCCCTCTGGGGCCAACGTCCTGACTTTC
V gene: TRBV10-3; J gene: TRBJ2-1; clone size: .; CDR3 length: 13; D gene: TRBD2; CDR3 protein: CAITSGRLGEQFF; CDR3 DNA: TGTGCCATCACTAGCGGGAGGTTGGGAGAGCAGTTCTTC
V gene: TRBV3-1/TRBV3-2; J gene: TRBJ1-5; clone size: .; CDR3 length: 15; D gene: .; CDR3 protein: CASSQDLTGSQPQHF; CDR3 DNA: TGTGCCAGCAGCCAAGATTTAACAGGGTCTCAGCCCCAGCATTTT
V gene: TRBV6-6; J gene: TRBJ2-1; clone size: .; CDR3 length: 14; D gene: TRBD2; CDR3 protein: CASSFRLAGDEQFF; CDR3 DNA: TGTGCCAGCAGTTTTCGTCTAGCGGGGGATGAGCAGTTCTTC
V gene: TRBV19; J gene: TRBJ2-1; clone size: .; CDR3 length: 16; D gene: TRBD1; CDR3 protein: CASSGTGTGELHEQFF; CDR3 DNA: TGTGCCAGTAGTGGAACCGGGACAGGGGAATTGCATGAGCAGTTCTTC
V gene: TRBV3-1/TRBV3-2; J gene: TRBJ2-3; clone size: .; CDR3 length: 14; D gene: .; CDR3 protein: CASSFQASTDTQYF; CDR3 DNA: TGTGCCAGCAGCTTCCAGGCCAGCACAGATACGCAGTATTTT
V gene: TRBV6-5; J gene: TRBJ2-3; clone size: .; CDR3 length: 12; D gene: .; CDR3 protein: CASSPHTDTQYF; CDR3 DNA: TGTGCCAGCAGCCCACACACAGATACGCAGTATTTT
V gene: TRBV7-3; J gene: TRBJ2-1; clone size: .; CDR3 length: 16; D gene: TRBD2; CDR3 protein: CASSSIGTSTYNEQFF; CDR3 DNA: TGTGCCAGCAGCTCCATCGGGACTAGCACTTACAATGAGCAGTTCTTC
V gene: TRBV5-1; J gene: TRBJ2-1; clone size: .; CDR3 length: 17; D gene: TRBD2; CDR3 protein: CASRPRPTSGGVNEQFF; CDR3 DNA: TGCGCCAGCAGACCCCGTCCTACTAGCGGGGGGGTGAATGAGCAGTTCTTC
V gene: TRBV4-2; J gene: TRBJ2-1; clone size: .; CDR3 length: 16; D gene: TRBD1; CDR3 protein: CASSQDSQGSYNEQFF; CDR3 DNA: TGTGCCAGCAGCCAAGATTCACAGGGGAGCTACAATGAGCAGTTCTTC
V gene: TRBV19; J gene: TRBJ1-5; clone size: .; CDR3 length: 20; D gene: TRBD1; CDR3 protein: CASSIYLFGQGARPYQPQHF; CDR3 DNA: TGTGCCAGTAGTATCTATTTATTCGGACAGGGGGCGCGACCCTATCAGCCCCAGCATTTT
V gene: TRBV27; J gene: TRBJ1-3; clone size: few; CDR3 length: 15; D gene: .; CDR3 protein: CASSKRRGSGNTIYF; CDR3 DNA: TGTGCCAGCAGTAAAAGGAGGGGATCTGGAAACACCATATATTTT